One sample yielded the 7 T cell receptor beta chains listed below, sequenced in a study of blood T cell repertoires in COVID-19. Profiling relied on immunoSEQ multiplex PCR, and the TCRdb table lists in-frame clones only, not all of them. The data hold about 110,000 clones, with approximately 87% observed a single time. The sequencing sample was made of peripheral blood. The receptors were sampled from a woman between 55 and 75 years old with acute or convalescent COVID-19.

The chain couples TRBV4-1 to TRBJ1-2, with a tentative D call TRBD1 (5 bases). The germline V gene has CDR1 MGHRA and CDR2 YSYEKL. Trimming shortened V by 1 base and J by 4 bases, and 13 bases separated the two germline ends. This CDR3 is built from 15 residues. CDR3 in DNA: TGCGCCAGCAGCCAAGGACGGGGGTCGGGCTATGGCTACACCTTC. Its translation is CASSQGRGSGYGYTF.

The CDR3 DNA reads as TGCAGTACCCGGGGTCCCTACAATGAGCAGTTCTTC. This sequence encodes CSTRGPYNEQFF. V is TRBV29-1 and J is TRBJ2-1, with D possibly TRBD2 on 5 matching bases. The CDR3 totals 12 residues. Germline-derived CDR1 and CDR2 are SQVTM and ANQGSEA.

This clone was seen more than once but under ten times. The chain recombines TRBV15 with TRBJ1-4; D call uncertain. The CDR3 has 15 residues. Germline values: CDR1 LNHNV, CDR2 YYDKDF (reference sequence). Trimming removed 7 bases at V and 0 bases at J, with 12 bases between. The CDR3 sequence: CATTPIGATNEKLFF. The CDR3 nucleotides read TGTGCCACCACCCCCATCGGGGCAACTAATGAAAAACTGTTTTTT.

The genes are TRBV27 and TRBJ1-1; no clear D gene. V was trimmed by 0 bases and J by 2 bases, leaving 4 bases between them. CDR1 is MNHEY and CDR2 is SMNVEV in the germline V gene (reference sequence). CDR3 length equals 13 residues. The CDR3 DNA sequence: TGTGCCAGCAGTTTATCCCTAAACACTGAAGCTTTCTTT. As protein: CASSLSLNTEAFF.

This clone appeared a few times. Distinct nucleotide sequences in the sample also encode this CDR3. The V and J genes are TRBV5-4 and TRBJ1-1; TRBD1 agrees at 8 bases. The CDR3 is made up of 14 amino acids. Germline CDR1 is SGHNT and CDR2 is YYREEE (reference sequence). With 2 bases clipped from V and 3 bases from J, the junction kept 3 bases outside the gene matches. The chain's CDR3 is CASSFDRGYTEAFF. The CDR3 bases are TGTGCCAGCAGCTTTGACAGGGGTTACACTGAAGCTTTCTTT.

This chain uses TRBV28 with TRBJ2-7; no definite D call. The germline V and J ends were trimmed by 3 bases and 6 bases, with 12 bases remaining between them. Germline CDR1 MDHEN, CDR2 SYDVKM. This CDR3 is built from 13 residues. CDR3 region: CASSLVNSLEQYF. The CDR3 bases are TGTGCCAGCAGTTTGGTTAACTCCCTCGAGCAGTACTTC.

The CDR3 region has the DNA TGTGCCAGCCGGGCCGCGGGCTTATACGAGCAGTACTTC. It codes for CASRAAGLYEQYF. This chain joins TRBV27 and TRBJ2-7, with D possibly TRBD2 on 5 matching bases. The germline V gene encodes CDR1 MNHEY and CDR2 SMNVEV (reference sequence). V lost 8 bases to trimming and J lost 4 bases, with 15 bases between them. This CDR3 comprises 13 residues.